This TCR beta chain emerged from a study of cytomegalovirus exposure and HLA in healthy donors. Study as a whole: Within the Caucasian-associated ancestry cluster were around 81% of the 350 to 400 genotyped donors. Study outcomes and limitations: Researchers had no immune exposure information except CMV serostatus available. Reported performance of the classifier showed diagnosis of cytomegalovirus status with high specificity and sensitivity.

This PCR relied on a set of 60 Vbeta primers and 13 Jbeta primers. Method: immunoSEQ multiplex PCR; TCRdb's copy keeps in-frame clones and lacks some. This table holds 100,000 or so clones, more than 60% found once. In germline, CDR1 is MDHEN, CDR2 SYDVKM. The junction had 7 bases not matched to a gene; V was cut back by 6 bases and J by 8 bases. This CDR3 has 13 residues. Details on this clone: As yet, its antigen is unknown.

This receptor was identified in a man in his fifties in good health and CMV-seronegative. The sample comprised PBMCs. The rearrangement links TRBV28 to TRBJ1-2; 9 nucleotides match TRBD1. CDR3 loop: CASRPGQGQGYTF. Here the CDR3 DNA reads TGTGCCAGCAGACCAGGACAGGGGCAAGGCTACACCTTC.